These 27 T cell receptor beta chains originate from one sample sequenced in a study of identical twins. A single record per CDR3 protein comes from TCRdb applying MiXCR to the 5' RACE reads. This sample has about 100,000 distinct CDR3 sequences, with 5.9% found just once. Sequences were obtained from memory T cells sorted from blood. These receptors were collected from a woman aged 45-65 years in good health.

This clonotype was observed at least ten times. V is TRBV2 and J is TRBJ2-3; D gene ambiguous. The CDR3 runs 14 residues. CDR1 is SNHLY and CDR2 is FYNNEI in the germline V gene. The ends were cut back, 0 bases at V and 1 base at J, with 5 bases in the middle. CDR3 DNA sequence: TGTGCCAGCAGTGAAGCGCACGGCACAGATACGCAGTATTTT. It codes for CASSEAHGTDTQYF. The complete variable domain, with remaining parts taken from reference TRBV2 and TRBJ2-3, reads EPEVTQTPSHQVTQMGQEVILRCVPISNHLYFYWYRQILGQKVEFLVSFYNNEISEKSEIFDDQFSVERPDGSNFTLKIRSTKLEDSAMYFCASSEAHGTDTQYFGPGTRLTVL.

This clonotype was detected many times. The chain carries TRBV14 and TRBJ1-2; D is uncertain. Germline assignment: CDR1 SGHDN and CDR2 FVKESK. V was cut by 4 bases and J by 4 bases, with 19 bases left in between. The CDR3 has 16 amino acids. CDR3 in amino acids: CASSPTLGQASYGYTF. CDR3 bases: TGTGCCAGCAGCCCCACCCTTGGGCAGGCCAGCTATGGCTACACCTTC.

In its sample, this clonotype was seen many times. V is TRBV15 and J is TRBJ2-2; a weak D match, TRBD1 (5 bases). V lost 10 bases and J lost 0, with 12 bases in between. Germline V gives CDR1 LNHNV, CDR2 YYDKDF (reference sequence). The CDR3 covers 14 residues. In DNA form, the CDR3 reads TGTGCCATAGGGGCCTTATCGAACACCGGGGAGCTGTTTTTT. Translating it yields CAIGALSNTGELFF.

V gene TRBV14 combines with J gene TRBJ2-1; 9 nucleotides line up with TRBD2. CDR1 is SGHDN, CDR2 FVKESK, per germline. This CDR3 spans 17 amino acids. Trimming cost V 2 bases and J 12 bases; bases outside gene matches: 17. Written as DNA, the CDR3 is TGTGCCAGCAGCCAACGGGCGGGAGGGCTTGGCGGGGTCGGGCAGTTCTTC. Protein: CASSQRAGGLGGVGQFF.

The CDR3 is CSARKGALNEKLFF. The CDR3 nucleotides read TGCAGTGCTAGGAAGGGGGCCCTAAATGAAAAACTGTTTTTT. The chain joins TRBV20-1 to TRBJ1-4; 7 bases map to TRBD1. V was pared by 3 bases and J by 5 bases, with 6 bases of the junction left unmatched. The CDR3 has 14 residues. Germline CDR1 and CDR2: DFQATT and SNEGSKA (reference sequence).

Note on this clonotype: A read error is possible here, since a much larger clone lies one base away. The rearrangement links TRBV2 to TRBJ1-1; D not certain. Germline V gene lookup returns CDR1 SNHLY and CDR2 FYNNEI. The CDR3 spans 11 residues. CDR3 amino acids: CASTPMTDAFF. DNA of the CDR3: TGTGCCAGCACCCCGATGACTGACGCTTTCTTT. Full variable domain (rest looked up from reference TRBV2 and TRBJ1-1): EPEVTQTPSHQVTQMGQEVILRCVPISNHLYFYWYRQILGQKVEFLVSFYNNEISEKSEIFDDQFSVERPDGSNFTLKIRSTKLEDSAMYFCASTPMTDAFFGQGTRLTVV.

This clonotype was seen repeatedly, ten times or more. The genes are TRBV19 and TRBJ1-2, with D possibly TRBD1 on 6 matching bases. The CDR3 is made up of 14 amino acids. The V gene lost 7 bases and the J gene lost 4 bases, with 16 bases spanning the gap. CDR1 is LNHDA, CDR2 SQIVND, per germline (reference sequence). The CDR3 DNA follows: TGTGCCAGTACCCCGGGGGGACAAATCTATGGCTACACCTTC. Translation gives CASTPGGQIYGYTF.

This clonotype is termed medium-sized. The chain joins TRBV12-3 or TRBV12-4 to TRBJ2-7; D may be TRBD1 or TRBD2 (6 bases each). The CDR3 is made up of 15 amino acids. V lost 3 bases and J 4 bases, leaving 16 bases between the germline ends. In DNA form, the CDR3 reads TGTGCCAGCAGTTTGGAGGGGGGAGATCTATACGAGCAGTACGTC. Its protein is CASSLEGGDLYEQYV.

This clonotype appeared many times. The rearrangement joins TRBV27 to TRBJ2-1; 7 nucleotides line up with TRBD2. J was trimmed by 10 bases and V by 8 bases; bases with no gene match: 5. The CDR3 covers 11 residues. Germline V gene sequence: CDR1 MNHEY, CDR2 SMNVEV (reference sequence). The CDR3 loop is CASGAGYEQFF. The CDR3 nucleotides read TGTGCCAGCGGAGCGGGGTACGAGCAGTTCTTC.

There are many counts of this clonotype. The chain recombines TRBV20-1 with TRBJ2-4, with D maybe TRBD2 (5 bases). The length of the CDR3 is 14 residues. Between the trimmed V and J ends, which lost 3 bases and 1 base, there was a span of 10 bases. Germline V gene lookup returns CDR1 DFQATT and CDR2 SNEGSKA (reference sequence). The CDR3 loop reads CSASAERAKNIQYF. The CDR3 region has the DNA TGCAGTGCTAGTGCCGAGCGGGCCAAAAACATTCAGTACTTC.

This clonotype has at least ten counts. The chain uses TRBV12-3 or TRBV12-4 and TRBJ2-3, with a possible D match to TRBD2 (6 bases). The ends were cut back, 3 bases at V and 5 bases at J, with 12 bases in the middle. The CDR3 totals 14 residues. For the CDR3, the DNA is TGTGCCAGCAGTTTCGGAGGGGCTGAAGATACGCAGTATTTT. Protein product: CASSFGGAEDTQYF.

This clonotype showed up many times. CDR3 in DNA: TGTGCCAGCTCACCAAGGACACTCGCCTACGAGCAGTACTTC. It encodes CASSPRTLAYEQYF. The chain recombines TRBV18 with TRBJ2-7, with a weak D call TRBD1 (5 bases). The CDR3 has 14 residues. Germline assignment: CDR1 KGHSH and CDR2 LQKENI. The ends were cut back, 2 bases at V and 2 bases at J, with 10 bases in the middle.

This clonotype was seen repeatedly, ten times or more. This rearrangement joins TRBV29-1 to TRBJ2-2; 8 nucleotides match TRBD1. This CDR3 region has 14 residues. Germline V gene sequence: CDR1 SQVTM, CDR2 ANQGSEA. The V segment lost 4 bases and the J segment 7 bases; nucleotides outside the gene matches: 8. The DNA of the CDR3 is TGCAGCGTTGGGAGCAGGGGGCAGGGCGGGGAGCTGTTTTTT. Its protein is CSVGSRGQGGELFF.

The gene calls are TRBV10-3 and TRBJ2-5, with D tentatively TRBD2 (5 bases). The CDR3 spans 13 residues. The germline V gene has CDR1 ENHRY and CDR2 SYGVKD. V dropped 10 bases and J dropped 2 bases, with 14 bases sitting between them. The DNA for the CDR3 is TGTGCCACCACCCGGACTCCGCAAGAGACCCAGTACTTC. Protein sequence: CATTRTPQETQYF.

This clonotype has ten or more counts. The chain joins TRBV27 to TRBJ2-1, with D uncertain. This CDR3 spans 13 amino acids. Germline V gene sequence: CDR1 MNHEY, CDR2 SMNVEV (reference sequence). Trimming removed 4 bases at V and 5 bases at J, with 9 bases between. The CDR3 sequence: CASSSDLHNEQFF. The CDR3 DNA reads TGTGCCAGCAGTTCCGACCTCCACAATGAGCAGTTCTTC.

This clonotype was picked up many times. The V call is TRBV5-1, the J call TRBJ1-1; D perhaps matches TRBD1 (6 bases). Per the germline V gene, CDR1 is SGHRS and CDR2 is YFSETQ. CDR3 length equals 14 residues. The V gene lost 0 bases and the J gene lost 4 bases, with 10 bases spanning the gap. For the CDR3, the DNA is TGCGCCAGCAGCTTGGACCCAGGGGCCACTGAAGCTTTCTTT. It is translated as CASSLDPGATEAFF.

This clonotype came up many times. J is TRBJ2-1 and V is TRBV7-9, with TRBD2 matching 13 bases. CDR1 is SEHNR, CDR2 FQNEAQ, per germline (reference sequence). This CDR3 comprises 15 residues. J gave up 9 bases and V 5 bases, and 7 bases lay outside the gene matches. The CDR3 bases are TGTGCCAGCAGCCTACTAGCGGGAGGGTCCGGTGAGCAGTTCTTC. Translation: CASSLLAGGSGEQFF.

This clonotype occurred a few times. V is TRBV18 and J is TRBJ1-1, with unresolved D. Looked up from germline, CDR1 is KGHSH and CDR2 is LQKENI. This CDR3 is built from 12 residues. V lost 5 bases to trimming and J lost 6 bases, with 10 bases between them. The CDR3 DNA is TGTGCCAGCTCATTGGGGATGGCTGAAGCTTTCTTT. It codes for CASSLGMAEAFF.

Concerning this clonotype itself: A read error is possible here, since a much larger clone lies one base away. The rearrangement joins TRBV12-3 or TRBV12-4 to TRBJ2-6; no firm D call. This CDR3 is built from 14 residues. V lost 8 bases and J 2 bases, leaving 10 bases between the germline ends. The CDR3: CASCVFPGANVLTF. CDR3 DNA: TGTGCCAGCTGTGTATTTCCTGGGGCCAACGTCCTGACTTTC.

This clonotype showed up many times. The chain employs TRBV10-3 and TRBJ2-7, with TRBD2 matching 7 bases. The CDR3 is 14 amino acids. V lost 4 bases, J lost 2 bases, and 5 bases stayed unmatched. Germline CDR1 reads ENHRY; CDR2 reads SYGVKD. The DNA of the CDR3 is TGTGCCATCAGTGTTTCGGGGGGTCCCTACGAGCAGTACTTC. Protein: CAISVSGGPYEQYF.

The sample holds a few counts of this clonotype. Being one base from a much bigger clone, this may be a read error. The chain employs TRBV5-5 and TRBJ2-5, with 11 bases aligning to TRBD2. CDR1 SGHKS and CDR2 YYEKEE come from the germline V gene (reference sequence). This CDR3 has 13 residues. This CDR3 is CASSPRLAGTQDF. The CDR3 bases are TGTGCCAGCAGCCCCAGACTAGCGGGGACCCAGGACTTC.

The table lists this clonotype with a few counts. V and J are TRBV29-1 and TRBJ1-1; TRBD1 matches 9 bases. J lost 4 bases, V lost 8 bases, and 14 bases had no gene match. Germline loops: CDR1 SQVTM, CDR2 ANQGSEA. This CDR3 has 15 residues. The CDR3 region has the DNA TGCAGCTCAAGCGACACCGGGACAGGGACCACTGAAGCTTTCTTT. Protein product: CSSSDTGTGTTEAFF.

This chain links TRBV7-9 with TRBJ1-2; D gene ambiguous. The CDR3 loop spans 13 amino acids. Germline lookup yields CDR1 SEHNR and CDR2 FQNEAQ (reference sequence). The V and J ends lost 3 bases and 4 bases respectively, with 9 bases between them. In nucleotides, the CDR3 is TGTGCCAGCAGCTTGAGCGACGGCTATGGCTACACCTTC. This translates into CASSLSDGYGYTF.

The V call is TRBV30, the J call TRBJ1-2; 8 bases map to TRBD1. CDR3 length: 12 amino acids. Germline V gene data show CDR1 as GTSNPN and CDR2 as SVGIG (reference sequence). V was pared by 7 bases and J by 1 base, with 2 bases of the junction left unmatched. CDR3 nucleotides: TGTGCCTCGGGACAGGATAACTATGGCTACACCTTC. This sequence encodes CASGQDNYGYTF.

A few counts support this clonotype. CDR3 sequence: CASSGQGLEKLFF. The CDR3, as DNA: TGCGCCAGCAGCGGGCAGGGTTTGGAAAAACTGTTTTTT. The chain recombines TRBV5-1 with TRBJ1-4; perhaps TRBD1 as D (5 bases). V shed 4 bases and J shed 8 bases, with 12 bases lying between them. This CDR3 has 13 amino acids. CDR1 and CDR2 (germline): SGHRS, YFSETQ.

This clonotype was observed at least ten times. The chain joins TRBV19 to TRBJ2-5, with D possibly being TRBD1 (6 bases). CDR3 length: 12 residues. In germline, CDR1 is LNHDA, CDR2 SQIVND (reference sequence). With 6 bases removed from V and 2 bases from J, the gap between germline ends came to 7 bases. The CDR3 nucleotides are TGTGCCAGTAGCCAGGGGCAAGAGACCCAGTACTTC. Protein product: CASSQGQETQYF.

The chain employs TRBV7-9 and TRBJ2-3; D is undetermined. This CDR3 is built from 12 residues. From germline, CDR1 is SEHNR and CDR2 FQNEAQ (reference sequence). The germline V and J ends were trimmed by 5 bases and 11 bases, with 14 bases remaining between them. The CDR3: CASSIVEAEQYF. For the CDR3, the DNA is TGTGCCAGCAGCATTGTCGAGGCAGAGCAGTATTTT. The whole variable domain, remainder taken from reference TRBV7-9 and TRBJ2-3, is DTGVSQNPRHKITKRGQNVTFRCDPISEHNRLYWYRQTLGQGPEFLTYFQNEAQLEKSRLLSDRFSAERPKGSFSTLEIQRTEQGDSAMYLCASSIVEAEQYFGPGTRLTVL.